The 18 T cell receptor beta chains listed next were all sequenced from one sample in a study of blood T cell repertoires in COVID-19. Measured with immunoSEQ multiplex PCR; TCRdb has only the in-frame clones, and not every one. The data contain roughly 71,000 clones, roughly 88% of them singletons. Source material: peripheral blood. The receptors originated from a man aged 50-60 years with acute or convalescent COVID-19.

The genes are TRBV5-1 and TRBJ2-5, with 8 positions matching TRBD1. With 4 bases clipped from V and 2 bases from J, the junction kept 4 bases outside the gene matches. Germline V CDR1 and CDR2: SGHRS, YFSETQ. CDR3 length: 14 amino acids. The CDR3 region is CASSAWTGQETQYF. Written as DNA, the CDR3 is TGCGCCAGCAGCGCCTGGACAGGGCAAGAGACCCAGTACTTC.

This clone turned up a few times. J is TRBJ1-1 and V is TRBV6-5, with TRBD1 identical over 7 bases. V lost 0 bases, J lost 3 bases, and 4 bases stayed unmatched. Per the germline V gene, CDR1 is MNHEY and CDR2 is SVGAGI. This CDR3 has 15 amino acids. This CDR3 is CASSYSNTGDTEAFF. For the CDR3, the DNA is TGTGCCAGCAGTTACTCAAATACAGGGGACACTGAAGCTTTCTTT.

CDR3 DNA sequence: TGTGCCTGGAGGACACCTTCAGGCGTTGGCTACACCTTC. Translating it yields CAWRTPSGVGYTF. The rearrangement joins TRBV30 to TRBJ1-2; no definite D call. The CDR3 contains 13 residues. From germline, CDR1 is GTSNPN and CDR2 SVGIG (reference sequence). V was cut by 3 bases and J by 7 bases, with 15 bases left in between.

This chain connects TRBV6-5 to TRBJ2-7; D might be TRBD2 (6 bases). V was shortened by 8 bases and J by 2 bases, with 16 bases between the two germline ends. The CDR3 loop spans 14 amino acids. Germline V gene sequence: CDR1 MNHEY, CDR2 SVGAGI. CDR3 sequence reads: CASSRTTITYEQYF. For the CDR3, the DNA is TGTGCCAGCTCCAGGACTACGATAACCTACGAGCAGTACTTC.

This clone was detected a few times. V usage is TRBV5-1 and J usage is TRBJ1-6; the D is unclear. The germline V and J ends were trimmed by 0 bases and 10 bases, with 8 bases remaining between them. There are 13 residues in the CDR3. The germline V gene has CDR1 SGHRS and CDR2 YFSETQ. The CDR3 DNA sequence: TGCGCCAGCAGCTTGGCCGGTAGATCACCCCTCCACTTT. Translation gives CASSLAGRSPLHF.

The chain links TRBV9 to TRBJ2-7; 8 bases match TRBD2. CDR1 is SGDLS, CDR2 YYNGEE, per germline. Germline trimming cut 3 bases from V and 1 base from J; bases unmatched to any gene: 3. CDR3 size: 14 residues. In DNA form, the CDR3 reads TGTGCCAGCAGCGCGGCGGGGGGTTCCTACGAGCAGTACTTC. Translation gives CASSAAGGSYEQYF.

The chain links TRBV20-1 to TRBJ1-5, with a weak D call TRBD1 (5 bases). V shed 3 bases and J shed 3 bases, with 18 bases lying between them. The CDR3 length is 16 residues. Germline CDR1 reads DFQATT; CDR2 reads SNEGSKA (reference sequence). The CDR3 protein is CSASLKWGGFNQPQHF. The DNA of the CDR3 is TGCAGTGCTAGTCTTAAGTGGGGGGGATTCAATCAGCCCCAGCATTTT.

J is TRBJ1-5 and V is TRBV6-2 or TRBV6-3; D is uncertain. The germline V gene has CDR1 MNHEY and CDR2 SVGEGT. Trimming took 5 bases from V and 2 from J, leaving 13 bases between them. The CDR3 is 15 amino acids. Written as DNA, the CDR3 is TGTGCCAGCAGTCCCTTTGGTTCAGGCAATCAGCCCCAGCATTTT. It encodes CASSPFGSGNQPQHF.

The chain employs TRBV6-6 and TRBJ2-7; 14 bases map to TRBD2. With 5 bases clipped from V and 6 bases from J, the junction kept 12 bases outside the gene matches. The CDR3 is 17 amino acids. The germline gives CDR1 MNHNY, CDR2 SVGAGI (reference sequence). As DNA, the CDR3 is TGTGCCAGCAGTCCTGGACTAGCGGGGGGTTTTGGCCTCGAGCAGTACTTC. Translated: CASSPGLAGGFGLEQYF.

The chain carries TRBV3-1 (or the pseudogene TRBV3-2) and TRBJ2-1; 9 bases map to TRBD1. The CDR3 has 16 amino acids. The V gene end was trimmed by 3 bases and the J gene end by 9 bases; junction bases not matched to a gene: 12. CDR1 is LGHDT and CDR2 is YNNKEL in the germline V gene (reference sequence). The DNA for the CDR3 is TGTGCCAGCAGCCACAGTCGGGACAGGGATACGGGTGAGCAGTTCTTC. The encoded protein is CASSHSRDRDTGEQFF.

The V and J genes are TRBV5-5 and TRBJ2-7; weak D call: TRBD2 (6 bases). CDR3 length: 11 residues. The V gene's germline CDR1 is SGHKS and CDR2 YYEKEE (reference sequence). The ends were cut back, 6 bases at V and 7 bases at J, with 11 bases in the middle. Here the CDR3 reads CASIQEGEQYF. The CDR3, as DNA: TGTGCCAGCATCCAGGAGGGGGAGCAGTACTTC.

The genes are TRBV5-4 and TRBJ1-2, with 7 bases aligning to TRBD1. Germline V gene data show CDR1 as SGHNT and CDR2 as YYREEE (reference sequence). The CDR3 extends over 13 amino acids. V shed 2 bases, J shed 5 bases, and the junction held 3 bases outside the gene matches. The CDR3 sequence: CASSFGQDYGYTF. The DNA of the CDR3 is TGTGCCAGCAGCTTTGGACAGGATTATGGCTACACCTTC.

The chain recombines TRBV27 with TRBJ2-1; 11 bases match TRBD1. The germline gives CDR1 MNHEY, CDR2 SMNVEV (reference sequence). J gave up 6 bases and V 5 bases, and 6 bases lay outside the gene matches. The CDR3 spans 15 residues. The CDR3 DNA reads as TGTGCCAGCAGTCCGGGACAGGGGGTGTTCAATGAGCAGTTCTTC. This translates into CASSPGQGVFNEQFF.

The rearrangement joins TRBV5-1 to TRBJ1-3; tentatively, D is TRBD1 (5 bases). Trimming left V 4 bases short and J 3 bases short, with 11 bases between. This CDR3 comprises 14 residues. Germline V gene data show CDR1 as SGHRS and CDR2 as YFSETQ. This CDR3 reads CASSVWGGGNTIYF. CDR3 DNA: TGCGCCAGCAGCGTGTGGGGGGGTGGAAACACCATATATTTT.

V gene TRBV19 combines with J gene TRBJ2-3, with 7 bases fitting TRBD1. CDR3 length: 16 amino acids. From germline, CDR1 is LNHDA and CDR2 SQIVND (reference sequence). Trimming cost V 3 bases and J 6 bases; bases outside gene matches: 12. CDR3 in DNA: TGTGCCAGTAGTATGCCCACAGGGGTGGGCCACGATACGCAGTATTTT. It encodes CASSMPTGVGHDTQYF.

J is TRBJ1-1 and V is TRBV6-7, with D possibly being TRBD1 (5 bases). TRBV6-7 is flagged as an ORF with uncertain function. The CDR3 loop spans 15 amino acids. Trimming pared 2 bases from V and 1 base from J, leaving 11 bases between. The CDR3 region is CASSYPDRENTEAFF. The CDR3 nucleotides read TGTGCCAGCAGTTACCCTGACAGAGAGAACACTGAAGCTTTCTTT.

The J gene is TRBJ2-4, the V gene TRBV7-9, with D maybe TRBD1 (6 bases). The germline V gene encodes CDR1 SEHNR and CDR2 FQNEAQ (reference sequence). The CDR3 has 15 amino acids. V was cut by 1 base and J by 4 bases, with 11 bases left in between. The CDR3 nucleotides read TGTGCCAGCAGCTTAGACACCGGACAGAAAAACATTCAGTACTTC. Amino acids: CASSLDTGQKNIQYF.

This rearrangement joins TRBV28 to TRBJ2-7, with 11 positions matching TRBD1. Germline trimming cut 6 bases from V and 3 bases from J; bases unmatched to any gene: 13. The CDR3 loop spans 17 amino acids. Germline assignment: CDR1 MDHEN and CDR2 SYDVKM. CDR3 sequence reads: CASSPSSGQGVYYEQYF. The CDR3 DNA reads TGTGCCAGCAGCCCCTCATCGGGACAGGGGGTTTACTACGAGCAGTACTTC.